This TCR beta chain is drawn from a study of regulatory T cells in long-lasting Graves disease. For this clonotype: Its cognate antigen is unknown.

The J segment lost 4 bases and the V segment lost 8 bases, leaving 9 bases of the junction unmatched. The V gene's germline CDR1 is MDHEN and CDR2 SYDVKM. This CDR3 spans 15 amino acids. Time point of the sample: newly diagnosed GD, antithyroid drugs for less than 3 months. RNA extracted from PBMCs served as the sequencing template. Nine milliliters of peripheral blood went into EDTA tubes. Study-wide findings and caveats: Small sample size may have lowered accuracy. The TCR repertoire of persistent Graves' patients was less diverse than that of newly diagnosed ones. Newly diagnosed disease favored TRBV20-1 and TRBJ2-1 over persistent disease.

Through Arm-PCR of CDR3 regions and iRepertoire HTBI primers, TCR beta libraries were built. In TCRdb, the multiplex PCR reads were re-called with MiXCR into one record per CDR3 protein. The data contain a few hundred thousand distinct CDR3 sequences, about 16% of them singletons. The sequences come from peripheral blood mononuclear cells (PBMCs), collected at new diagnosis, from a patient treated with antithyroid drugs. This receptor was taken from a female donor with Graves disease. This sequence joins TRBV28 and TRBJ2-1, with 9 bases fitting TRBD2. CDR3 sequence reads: CASGELAGSYNEQFF. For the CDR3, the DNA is TGTGCCAGCGGAGAGCTAGCGGGGAGTTACAATGAGCAGTTCTTC. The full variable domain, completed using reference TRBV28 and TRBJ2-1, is DVKVTQSSRYLVKRTGEKVFLECVQDMDHENMFWYRQDPGLGLRLIYFSYDVKMKEKGDIPEGYSVSREKKERFSLILESASTNQTSMYLCASGELAGSYNEQFFGPGTRLTVL.